This T cell receptor (beta chain) came from a study of CD8 T cells in ankylosing spondylitis. The study, taken as a whole, reports: Disease-linked clones reportedly showed significant enrichment in matched ankylosing spondylitis synovial fluid. Made up of under ten highly homologous variants, a TCR beta motif appeared characteristic of ankylosing spondylitis blood.

Quantitative 5'-RACE was performed with molecular barcodes, and it yielded the TCR beta libraries. TCRdb independently ran MiXCR on the 5' RACE reads; one entry per CDR3 protein. Altogether hundreds of thousands of distinct CDR3 sequences are present, 12% being singletons, with the ten largest covering roughly 0.51%. With regard to this clonotype: The antigen remains undetermined.

The germline V gene has CDR1 DFQATT and CDR2 SNEGSKA (reference sequence). The CDR3 covers 17 residues. The V end was cut by 6 bases, the J end by 5 bases, with 28 bases between. Material for sequencing was blood, either unsorted or a sorted T cell fraction (not recorded which). The sequence derives from a male donor with ankylosing spondylitis. The chain uses TRBV20-1 and TRBJ2-5; possibly TRBD1 for D (7 bases). The CDR3 protein is CSAQSPTGQAGRETQYF. The CDR3 coding sequence is TGCAGTGCCCAATCCCCAACAGGACAGGCGGGGCGTGAGACCCAGTACTTC.